The T cell receptor beta chain under discussion was sequenced for a study of T cells in Graves' hyperthyroidism and ophthalmopathy. Amplification yielded TCR beta CDR3 regions, with RNA transcripts as the source. Carried out on the TCR CDR3, a first-round RT-PCR used the HTBI primer set. TCRdb ran MiXCR on the multiplex PCR reads and lists one entry per CDR3 protein. This repertoire shows 550,000 to 650,000 distinct CDR3 sequences, around 13% found once; its top ten account for 11% to 15%. Germline CDR1 and CDR2: SGHRS and YFSETQ. The V segment lost 0 bases and the J segment 5 bases; nucleotides outside the gene matches: 4. The CDR3 consists of 15 residues.

This clonotype originated in a woman in her 40s with Graves' hyperthyroidism. The V call is TRBV5-1, the J call TRBJ2-5, with 10 bases lining up with TRBD1. Sequencing input: blood. As DNA, the CDR3 is TGCGCCAGCAGCTTGGTGACAGGGGGCTGGGAGACCCAGTACTTC. This encodes CASSLVTGGWETQYF. Variable domain in full (rest from reference TRBV5-1 and TRBJ2-5): KAGVTQTPRYLIKTRGQQVTLSCSPISGHRSVSWYQQTPGQGLQFLFEYFSETQRNKGNFPGRFSGRQFSNSRSEMNVSTLELGDSALYLCASSLVTGGWETQYFGPGTRLLVL.